This TCR beta chain was identified during a study of blood T cell repertoires in COVID-19. In the original workflow: How many nucleated cells were present was estimated from reference gene primer amplification. Profiled with immunoSEQ multiplex PCR; TCRdb holds only in-frame clones, not every one. For V, J and clone size, that table is used; D and trimming come from the DNA. The table shows under 65,000 clones, with more than 75% occurring only once. The CDR3 runs 13 residues. CDR1 SSHAT and CDR2 FNYEAQ come from the germline V gene (reference sequence). V was shortened by 4 bases and J by 2 bases, with 8 bases between the two germline ends.

The TCR sequence derives from a woman aged 60-75 years with acute or convalescent COVID-19. Sequenced material: peripheral blood. V usage is TRBV7-7 and J usage is TRBJ1-1; D is unclear. The CDR3 protein is CASSSTPNTEAFF. CDR3 DNA: TGTGCCAGCAGCTCGACACCAAACACTGAAGCTTTCTTT.